Listed below are T cell receptor beta chains from one sample, sequenced in a study of shared clonotypes between healthy human individuals. This table comes from immunoSEQ multiplex PCR, and its TCRdb copy is limited to in-frame clones, with some not included. The table shows a few million clones, with more than 85% occurring only once. Material: naive CD4+ T cells from PBMCs. These receptors originate from a man younger than 35 in good health. Some clones in this sample may be carry-over from other donors' samples. Both conserved end residues are part of each CDR3. D genes are given only for firm matches. Expanded clones are given a class, and other clones once, few, many or no size at all.

v_call	clone_size	j_call	d_call	cdr3_nt	cdr3_aa
TRBV6-5	.	TRBJ2-7	.	TGTGCCAGCAGTCGGGAACAAACCATAGCCTACGAGCAGTACTTC	CASSREQTIAYEQYF
TRBV7-3	.	TRBJ2-3	.	TGTGCCAGCAGACTAGGGAGCACAGATACGCAGTATTTT	CASRLGSTDTQYF
TRBV4-1	once	TRBJ2-2	TRBD1	TGCGCCAGCAGCCCACGAACCCCTCCGGGACAGGTGACGAACACCGGGGAGCTGTTTTTT	CASSPRTPPGQVTNTGELFF
TRBV2	.	TRBJ2-2	.	TGTGCCAGCAGATCAGGAGGGGAGCTGTTTTTT	CASRSGGELFF
TRBV9	.	TRBJ1-5	TRBD1	TGTGCCAGCAGCGTAGGACAGGGGGCGGGTCAGCCCCAGCATTTT	CASSVGQGAGQPQHF
TRBV6-1	once	TRBJ2-7	TRBD2	TGTGCCAGCAGTGCGATTATACCGGGACTAGCGGGAGGAAACTCCTACGAGCAGTACTTC	CASSAIIPGLAGGNSYEQYF
TRBV5-8	.	TRBJ2-7	.	TGTGCCAGCAGCTTGAACGAGCAGTACTTC	CASSLNEQYF
TRBV10-3	once	TRBJ2-7	.	TGTGCCATCAGTGGGGGCGGCCAGCGGGCAGCCTACGAGCAGTACTTC	CAISGGGQRAAYEQYF
TRBV11-3	.	TRBJ2-5	TRBD1	TGTGCCAGCAGTACCACAGGGGAAGAGACCCAGTACTTC	CASSTTGEETQYF
TRBV27	.	TRBJ2-4	.	TGTGCCAGCGGCCGAGGGGTCCCCAACATTCAGTACTTC	CASGRGVPNIQYF
TRBV2	few	TRBJ1-2	.	TGTGCCAGCACCCCTAGGTGGGGAGGGGCTGGCTACACCTTC	CASTPRWGGAGYTF
TRBV7-9	.	TRBJ2-6	.	TGTGCCAGCGGTACAGGGTTCGCTGGGGCCAACGTCCTGACTTTC	CASGTGFAGANVLTF
TRBV5-1	.	TRBJ1-5	.	TGCGCCAGCAGCCCCTTAGGAGGGGGAAATCAGCCCCAGCATTTT	CASSPLGGGNQPQHF
TRBV2	.	TRBJ1-4	.	TGTGCCAGCAGTGAAGGGAGGCAGGGCGGAGAAAAACTGTTTTTT	CASSEGRQGGEKLFF
TRBV28	.	TRBJ2-7	TRBD2	TGTGCCAGCAGCGGGACTAGCGTCCCGAGCGAGCAGTACTTC	CASSGTSVPSEQYF
TRBV19	.	TRBJ2-3	.	TGTGCCAGTAGTATAGTGTGGAGCCCGGCAGATACGCAGTATTTT	CASSIVWSPADTQYF
TRBV5-4	.	TRBJ2-7	.	TGTGCCAGCAGCTTGGGAGGAGGTCTGGCTGAGCAGTACTTC	CASSLGGGLAEQYF
TRBV6-1	.	TRBJ2-7	TRBD2	TGTGCCAGCAGTGAAGTACTAGCGGGAGATAACGAGCAGTACTTC	CASSEVLAGDNEQYF
TRBV19	.	TRBJ1-2	.	TGTGCCAGTACCATAGGACACCAGGGTGGCTACACCTTC	CASTIGHQGGYTF
TRBV6-5	.	TRBJ1-1	.	TGTGCCAGCAGTTACTTGGGGGGCGACACTGAAGCTTTCTTT	CASSYLGGDTEAFF
TRBV7-6	.	TRBJ2-2	.	TGTGCCAGCAGCTTAGTGGCGGGGCCAGCGATCGGGGAGCTGTTTTTT	CASSLVAGPAIGELFF
TRBV5-1	.	TRBJ1-6	TRBD1	TGCGCCAGCAGTTTTGGGGACAGCAATAATTCACCCCTCCACTTT	CASSFGDSNNSPLHF
TRBV15	.	TRBJ2-6	TRBD1	TGTGCCACCAGCAGAGATCTAGGGACAGCCGACTCTGGGGCCAACGTCCTGACTTTC	CATSRDLGTADSGANVLTF
TRBV7-2	.	TRBJ2-7	.	TGTGCCAGCAGCTTAGGGAGGGGGCGCGTCGAGCAGTACTTC	CASSLGRGRVEQYF
TRBV6-5	.	TRBJ1-6	.	TGTGCCAGCAGCAACCGGGGACCCCTCCACTTT	CASSNRGPLHF
TRBV28	.	TRBJ1-1	.	TGTGCCAGCATACGTCAGGGGAACACTGAAGCTTTCTTT	CASIRQGNTEAFF
TRBV10-3	once	TRBJ2-3	TRBD2	TGTGCCATCAGAAGAAATAGCGGGACCCAGTATTACGATACGCAGTATTTT	CAIRRNSGTQYYDTQYF
TRBV9	.	TRBJ1-3	TRBD1	TGTGCCAGCAGCGCCGGGACAGGGAACACCATATATTTT	CASSAGTGNTIYF
TRBV28	.	TRBJ2-1	.	TGTGCCAGCAGTTTGGGGGGGGCCTTATACAATGAGCAGTTCTTC	CASSLGGALYNEQFF
TRBV16	.	TRBJ1-2	.	TGTGCCAGCAGTCCACAGAGGGGGAACTATGGCTACACCTTC	CASSPQRGNYGYTF
TRBV28	.	TRBJ2-7	TRBD2	TGTGCCAGCAGTTTGGGGAGGGGTGCCATATTC	CASSLGRGAIF
TRBV1	.	TRBJ2-7	.	TGCACCAGCAGCCCTTTAGGGACTAGCGGGAGCGGGGAGCAGTACTTC	CTSSPLGTSGSGEQYF
TRBV9	.	TRBJ2-1	.	TGTGCCAGCAGCCCTCCGAGGGGGGAGGGCCCCGAGAATGAGCAGTTCTTC	CASSPPRGEGPENEQFF
TRBV5-1	.	TRBJ1-5	.	TGCGCCAGCAGCTTGGTAGGGGGGCCCCAGCATTTT	CASSLVGGPQHF
TRBV7-2	.	TRBJ2-7	.	TGTGCCAGCAGCTCGCTGCCGGGATTGTACGAGCAGTACTTC	CASSSLPGLYEQYF
TRBV2	.	TRBJ1-5	TRBD1	TGTGCCAGCAGTCACGACAGGGGCGGGAGCAATCAGCCCCAGCATTTT	CASSHDRGGSNQPQHF
TRBV28	.	TRBJ1-2	TRBD1	TGTGCCAGCAGTTTCCGGGACAGGGCAAACTATGGCTACACCTTC	CASSFRDRANYGYTF
TRBV6-5	.	TRBJ2-1	TRBD2	TGTGCCAGCAGGGATAGCGGGAGCTCCTACAATGAGCAGTTCTTC	CASRDSGSSYNEQFF
TRBV7-3	.	TRBJ2-3	.	TGTGCCAGCAGCTTAACAGGGAAGCGCACAGATACGCAGTATTTT	CASSLTGKRTDTQYF
TRBV11-2	.	TRBJ2-5	.	TGTGCCAGCAGGCCGGCTGGGACCAACCGGGGGACCCAGTACTTC	CASRPAGTNRGTQYF
TRBV7-9	.	TRBJ1-4	.	TGTGCCAGCACCCGAGGGTCAGGGGCGGGGGAAAAACTGTTTTTT	CASTRGSGAGEKLFF
TRBV28	.	TRBJ2-7	.	TGTGCCAGCCATAAATCCTACGAGCAGTACTTC	CASHKSYEQYF
TRBV11-1	.	TRBJ1-3	TRBD1	TGTGCCAGCCGACAAGGGACAGCTGGAAACACCATATATTTT	CASRQGTAGNTIYF
TRBV7-3	.	TRBJ2-3	.	TGTGCCAGCAGCTTAACAGGGATCACAGATACGCAGTATTTT	CASSLTGITDTQYF
TRBV2	.	TRBJ1-5	TRBD1	TGTGCCAGCAGTAAGGGACAGGGGGCGTCTCAGCCCCAGCATTTT	CASSKGQGASQPQHF
TRBV9	.	TRBJ1-3	TRBD1	TGTGCCAGCAGCGCAACAGGGGACGGAAACACCATATATTTT	CASSATGDGNTIYF
TRBV4-1	.	TRBJ2-7	.	TGCGCCAGCAGCCGAGAGCAGACTGTTGGCTCCTACGAGCAGTACTTC	CASSREQTVGSYEQYF
TRBV5-4	.	TRBJ2-3	TRBD2	TGTGCCAGCAGCTTGGGGGGCCAGAGACTAGCGGGATCCTCCACGCAGTATTTT	CASSLGGQRLAGSSTQYF
TRBV11-3	.	TRBJ2-1	TRBD2	TGTGCCAGCAGCTACGGGACTAGCGGGAGTGGAAATGAGCAGTTCTTC	CASSYGTSGSGNEQFF
TRBV9	once	TRBJ2-6	TRBD2	TGTGCCAGCAGCGTCACTAGCGGGAGTGGTGGGGCCAACGTCCTGACTTTC	CASSVTSGSGGANVLTF
TRBV19	.	TRBJ2-2	TRBD1	TGTGCCAGTAGTATCCCCAATCCGGGACAGGGAAACACCGGGGAGCTGTTTTTT	CASSIPNPGQGNTGELFF
TRBV28	.	TRBJ1-2	.	TGTGCCAGCAGTCCCTTCGGGAGGCACTATGGCTACACCTTC	CASSPFGRHYGYTF
TRBV5-5	.	TRBJ1-1	.	TGTGCCAGCAGCCAGGGACCCGTGAACACTGAAGCTTTCTTT	CASSQGPVNTEAFF
TRBV5-4	.	TRBJ1-3	TRBD1	TGTGCCAGCAGCTCCAGGACAGGCTCTGGAAACACCATATATTTT	CASSSRTGSGNTIYF